Listed here are 17 T cell receptor beta chains from one sample, sequenced in a study of blood T cells in healthy people across ages. The authors ran a second PCR of about 6 to 11 cycles using a sample-barcoded 5' primer and a J-beta primer mix. TCRdb analysed the 5' RACE reads with MiXCR anew, one entry per CDR3 protein. This table holds more than 800,000 distinct CDR3 sequences, 29% found once. The sample taken for sequencing was blood. These receptors were obtained from an elderly woman in good health.

As to this clonotype: This sequence may be a read error, since a much larger clone differs from it by one base. The CDR3 loop reads CASSPGWDKSYEQYF. DNA for the CDR3: TGTGCCAGCAGCCCGGGCTGGGACAAGAGCTACGAGCAGTACTTC. This sequence joins TRBV14 and TRBJ2-4; D possibly corresponds to TRBD1 (6 bases). The J call may be mistaken, given a closer DNA end match to TRBJ2-7. CDR1 is SGHDN, CDR2 FVKESK, per germline. The CDR3 is 15 residues long.

Regarding this clonotype: A clone one base away is much larger, so this may be a read error. The chain links TRBV7-9 to TRBJ2-5, with 7 positions matching TRBD2. CDR3 length: 16 residues. Losses at the gene ends were 5 bases for V and 5 bases for J; bases not matched to a gene: 14. CDR1 and CDR2 (germline): SEHNR, FQNEAQ (reference sequence). CDR3 sequence reads: CASSPPSGVGGETQYF. CDR3 DNA: TGTGCCAGCAGCCCACCGAGCGGGGTTGGAGGCGAGACCCAGTACTTC.

This rearrangement joins TRBV5-1 to TRBJ1-4, with D possibly matching TRBD1 (5 bases). The germline V gene has CDR1 SGHRS and CDR2 YFSETQ. The CDR3 has 13 residues. V lost 3 bases, J lost 8 bases, and 11 bases lay in between. The CDR3 protein is CASSWDSREKLFF. The CDR3 region has the DNA TGCGCCAGCAGCTGGGACTCCCGGGAAAAACTGTTTTTT.

Comment on this clonotype: A clone one base away is much larger, so this may be a read error. The rearrangement joins TRBV20-1 to TRBJ2-5; 11 nucleotides align to TRBD1. The length of the CDR3 is 17 residues. From germline, CDR1 is DFQATT and CDR2 SNEGSKA (reference sequence). The trim removed 6 bases at V and 9 bases at J, leaving 21 bases unmatched. The CDR3 nucleotides read TGCAGTGCAAACGATCACCTTGGACAGGGGGCTTGGGAGGCCCAGTACTTC. It yields the protein CSANDHLGQGAWEAQYF.

This clonotype came up many times. This rearrangement joins TRBV6-2 or TRBV6-3 to TRBJ2-7; 8 nucleotides align to TRBD2. Trimming took 6 bases from V and 8 from J; bases not matched to a gene: 3. Germline V gene sequence: CDR1 MNHEY, CDR2 SVGEGT. The CDR3 runs 11 residues. As DNA, the CDR3 is TGTGCCAGCAGCCGCGGGAGGAAGCAGTACTTC. It translates to CASSRGRKQYF.

This chain connects TRBV7-2 to TRBJ2-3, with D possibly being TRBD2 (6 bases). V lost 1 base to trimming and J lost 2 bases, with 13 bases between them. Germline V gene data show CDR1 as SGHTA and CDR2 as FQGNSA. There are 16 residues in the CDR3. CDR3 nucleotides: TGTGCCAGCAGCTTAGAATTGGCGGGATTCACAGATACGCAGTATTTT. The encoded protein is CASSLELAGFTDTQYF.

This rearrangement joins TRBV5-1 to TRBJ1-4, with a possible D match to TRBD1 (6 bases). The CDR3 is made up of 14 amino acids. Trimming left V 2 bases short and J 8 bases short, with 13 bases between. From germline, CDR1 is SGHRS and CDR2 YFSETQ. CDR3 sequence reads: CASSFAGGQEKLFF. The CDR3 nucleotides are TGCGCCAGCAGCTTCGCCGGGGGGCAGGAAAAACTGTTTTTT.

This clonotype was counted ten times or more. The chain recombines TRBV4-3 with TRBJ2-4; D tentatively fits TRBD1 or TRBD2 (6 bases each). The germline CDR1 and CDR2 sequences are LGHNA and YSLEER. This CDR3 region has 20 residues. V was cut by 7 bases and J by 0 bases, with 28 bases left in between. Here the CDR3 DNA reads TGCGCCAGCACCCCTTCGGGGGCAGTAGCGGTCGTGATAGCCAAAAACATTCAGTACTTC. It specifies CASTPSGAVAVVIAKNIQYF.

Concerning this clonotype: A much larger clone differs from this one at a single base, so this may be a read error. The V call is TRBV7-2, the J call TRBJ2-7; D could derive from TRBD1 or TRBD2 (7 bases each). Germline CDR1 is SGHTA and CDR2 is FQGNSA. Trimming left V 7 bases short and J 2 bases short, with 21 bases between. The CDR3 loop spans 16 amino acids. As DNA, the CDR3 is TGTGCCAGCACCCCCAGGGGAGGGGGCTTCCCCTACGAGCAGTACTTC. The encoded protein is CASTPRGGGFPYEQYF.

This clonotype was detected ten times or more. The chain couples TRBV3-1 to TRBJ2-1, with 8 nucleotides matching TRBD2. This CDR3 contains 13 residues. V shed 4 bases and J 8 bases; nucleotides not matched to a gene: 4. Germline V gene data show CDR1 as LGHDT and CDR2 as YNNKEL (reference sequence). The CDR3 region is CASSPSGGYEQFF. CDR3 DNA: TGTGCCAGCAGCCCCTCGGGGGGGTATGAGCAGTTCTTC.

This clonotype has more than one count but fewer than ten. The V call is TRBV7-9, the J call TRBJ2-2; TRBD2 agrees at 9 bases. V dropped 7 bases and J dropped 6; count of bases not matched to a gene: 9. This CDR3 has 15 amino acids. The V gene's germline CDR1 is SEHNR and CDR2 FQNEAQ (reference sequence). DNA of the CDR3: TGTGCCAGCATAGTCGGCGGGGGGGCGTCCGGGGAGCTGTTTTTT. This sequence encodes CASIVGGGASGELFF.

In its sample, this clonotype was seen many times. The rearrangement links TRBV11-2 to TRBJ2-5; 7 positions match TRBD2. J gave up 4 bases and V 1 base, and 6 bases lay outside the gene matches. Germline V gives CDR1 SGHAT, CDR2 FQNNGV. CDR3 size: 15 residues. The CDR3 region is CASSLVPGGSETQYF. The CDR3 region has the DNA TGTGCCAGCAGCTTAGTTCCGGGGGGTTCAGAGACCCAGTACTTC. The entire variable domain, with the rest obtained from reference TRBV11-2 and TRBJ2-5, is as follows: EAGVAQSPRYKIIEKRQSVAFWCNPISGHATLYWYQQILGQGPKLLIQFQNNGVVDDSQLPKDRFSAERLKGVDSTLKIQPAKLEDSAVYLCASSLVPGGSETQYFGPGTRLLVL.

This clonotype has a count of ten or more. The V call is TRBV20-1, the J call TRBJ1-2, with TRBD1 matching over 9 bases. The germline CDR1 and CDR2 sequences are DFQATT and SNEGSKA (reference sequence). V lost 2 bases, J lost 6 bases, and 13 bases stayed unmatched. This CDR3 is 16 amino acids long. The CDR3 bases are TGCAGTGCTAGAACCAACCCGGGACAGGGAGGAGATGGCTACACCTTC. It yields the protein CSARTNPGQGGDGYTF.

The V call is TRBV10-3, the J call TRBJ1-1, with D uncertain. V was pared by 5 bases and J by 0 bases, with 10 bases between. The CDR3 loop spans 14 amino acids. Germline-derived CDR1 and CDR2 are ENHRY and SYGVKD. CDR3 DNA sequence: TGTGCCATCAGTAGTCAAGGGCTGAACACTGAAGCTTTCTTT. It translates to CAISSQGLNTEAFF.

The chain carries TRBV20-1 and TRBJ2-5; 14 bases are a match to TRBD2. After removal of 6 bases from V and 0 bases from J, the junction contained 12 bases not matched to a gene. Germline CDR1 reads DFQATT; CDR2 reads SNEGSKA (reference sequence). CDR3 length equals 18 residues. As DNA, the CDR3 is TGCAGTGCAGTTAAAGCGGGACTAGCGGGGGTGCACCAAGAGACCCAGTACTTC. Its protein is CSAVKAGLAGVHQETQYF.

This clonotype came up many times. The J gene is TRBJ2-5, the V gene TRBV5-1; weak D call: TRBD1 (5 bases). This CDR3 region has 14 residues. In germline, CDR1 is SGHRS, CDR2 YFSETQ. Trimming removed 0 bases from V and 1 base from J, with 7 bases in between. In DNA, the CDR3 is TGCGCCAGCAGCTTGGTTCAGGGCCAAGAGACCCAGTACTTC. Translating it yields CASSLVQGQETQYF.

This chain connects TRBV6-1 to TRBJ2-7, with D perhaps matching TRBD1 (6 bases). CDR1 MNHNS and CDR2 SASEGT come from the germline V gene. The CDR3 is 13 residues long. Trimming stripped 9 bases from V and 5 bases from J, with 17 bases between. CDR3 bases: TGTGCCAGTACCCGTGGGGGCAACCACGAGCAGTACTTC. Its protein is CASTRGGNHEQYF.